The rows below give T cell receptor beta chains drawn from one sample of a study of beta chain features in type 1 diabetes. Measured with immunoSEQ multiplex PCR; TCRdb has only the in-frame clones, and not every one. The table lists about 150,000 clones, 11% of them singletons, with around 2.1% in the top ten. Material: central memory CD4+ T cells from blood. These receptor sequences come from a man between 18 and 35 years old in good health. The CDR3 runs from the conserved cysteine through the conserved F or W. The D gene is left open where the match is weak. Size tells how often a clone was seen (once, few, many) or the class of an expanded clone, and some rows leave it out.

cdr3_length d_call j_call clone_size v_call cdr3_nt cdr3_aa
15 TRBD1 TRBJ1-5 - TRBV6-6 TGTGCCAGCAGTTACGACGGGACAGGCGTCCAGCCCCAGCATTTT CASSYDGTGVQPQHF
14 - TRBJ2-5 - TRBV27 TGTGCCAGCAGTTTTGTTCAGAAACAAGAGACCCAGTACTTC CASSFVQKQETQYF
11 - TRBJ2-7 many TRBV7-2 TGTGCCAGCAGCTTATTCCACGAGCAGTACTTC CASSLFHEQYF
14 - TRBJ1-2 - TRBV9 TGTGCCAGCAGCATAAGGGCTCAGGACTATGGCTACACCTTC CASSIRAQDYGYTF
13 - TRBJ2-7 - TRBV2 TGTGCCAGCAGACCCCTGCTAGTGGGTGAGCAGTACTTC CASRPLLVGEQYF
14 - TRBJ2-5 few TRBV7-7 TGTGCCAGCAGCCTTGGGACGGTCCAAGAGACCCAGTACTTC CASSLGTVQETQYF
14 - TRBJ2-7 - TRBV7-2 TGTGCCACCCTATCCCAGGCTGGAGCCTACGAGCAGTACTTC CATLSQAGAYEQYF
14 TRBD1 TRBJ2-1 few TRBV5-4 TGTGCCAGCAGCTTTTTACAGGGGGACAATGAGCAGTTCTTC CASSFLQGDNEQFF
14 - TRBJ1-6 - TRBV18 TGTGCCAGCTCACCACAGGGGTATAATTCACCCCTCCACTTT CASSPQGYNSPLHF
14 - TRBJ1-2 many TRBV29-1 TGCAGCGTTGAATATACCGGGACAAGAATGGGCTACACCTTC CSVEYTGTRMGYTF
15 - TRBJ2-6 few TRBV11-2 TGTGCCAGCAGCCCAATTGGATCTGGGGCCAACGTCCTGACTTTC CASSPIGSGANVLTF
17 TRBD2 TRBJ2-1 few TRBV5-6 TGTGCCAGCAGCGCCTTACTAGCGGGAGGGCGAGTGAATGAGCAGTTCTTC CASSALLAGGRVNEQFF
13 - TRBJ1-2 - TRBV28 TGTGCCAGCAGTTTGAACAGGGTGGGTGGCTACACCTTC CASSLNRVGGYTF
14 - TRBJ2-7 few TRBV5-6 TGTGCCAGCAGCTCGCGGCAGGGTTCTTACGAGCAGTACTTC CASSSRQGSYEQYF
15 - TRBJ1-2 many TRBV7-9 TGTGCCAGCAGCTTAGACAGTAGACTTAAGGAAGTCTACACCTTC CASSLDSRLKEVYTF
13 - TRBJ1-6 few TRBV4-1 TGCGCCAGCAACAGGGAATTAGATTCACCCCTCCACTTT CASNRELDSPLHF
15 - TRBJ2-4 many TRBV7-3 TGTGCCAGCACCGAAGGGGCGGAAGCCAAAAACATTCAGTACTTC CASTEGAEAKNIQYF
15 - TRBJ1-2 - TRBV4-2 TGTGCCAGCAGCCAAGATCCAGCTCCTAACTATGGCTACACCTTC CASSQDPAPNYGYTF
15 - TRBJ1-1 few TRBV15 TGTGCCACCAGCAAAGGACCTGAAGGGGGGTCTGAAGCTTTCTTT CATSKGPEGGSEAFF
17 - TRBJ2-7 few TRBV4-3 TGCGCCAGCAGCCTCCAAGCAGCGGATCTTAGCTCCTACGAGCAGTACTTC CASSLQAADLSSYEQYF
12 - TRBJ2-1 few TRBV19 TGTGCCAGTAGTGGACAGTACAATGAGCAGTTCTTC CASSGQYNEQFF
20 TRBD1 TRBJ1-5 few TRBV7-2 TGTGCCAGCAGCTTAGCGGACAGGGGGTCGGTAAATATTGGCAATCAGCCCCAGCATTTT CASSLADRGSVNIGNQPQHF
16 TRBD2 TRBJ2-1 - TRBV27 TGTGCCAGCAGTCTCCTCAGCGGGAGGGCCTACAATGAGCAGTTCTTC CASSLLSGRAYNEQFF
14 TRBD1 TRBJ2-3 few TRBV30 TGTGCCTGGTCGAGGGGGCTAAGCACAGATACGCAGTATTTT CAWSRGLSTDTQYF
9 TRBD1 TRBJ2-4 many TRBV29-1 TGCAGCATTGACAGGGGGGCGGCCTTC CSIDRGAAF
17 - TRBJ1-3 - TRBV7-2 TGTGCCAGCAGCTTATCCACAGGGAGGCTCTCTGGAAACACCATATATTTT CASSLSTGRLSGNTIYF
16 TRBD1 TRBJ1-1 few TRBV6-5 TGTGCCAGCAGTTACTCGAGACAGGGACTGAACACTGAAGCTTTCTTT CASSYSRQGLNTEAFF
16 TRBD2 TRBJ2-5 - TRBV19 TGTGCCAGTAGTGCCAGAGCCGAACTAGCGGGAGAGACCCAGTACTTC CASSARAELAGETQYF
15 - TRBJ2-2 few TRBV19 TGTGCCAGTAGTCCTCGGCGGGCACACACCGGGGAGCTGTTTTTT CASSPRRAHTGELFF
15 TRBD1 TRBJ2-4 medium-sized TRBV18 TGTGCCAGCTCACCCATACAGGGGACGAAAAACATTCAGTACTTC CASSPIQGTKNIQYF
16 - TRBJ1-4 many TRBV18 TGTGCCAGCTCACCAGATTTCTCAGTCGTAAATGAAAAACTGTTTTTT CASSPDFSVVNEKLFF
15 - TRBJ1-1 - TRBV14 TGTGCCAGCAGCCAATTGACAGGAAAGAACACTGAAGCTTTCTTT CASSQLTGKNTEAFF
15 TRBD2 TRBJ2-7 few TRBV10-2 TGCGCCAGCAGTGAGGGAGCGGGGGGTTCCTACGAGCAGTACTTC CASSEGAGGSYEQYF
14 - TRBJ2-3 few TRBV28 TGTGCCAGTCATACAGCGGGTAATAGGGATACGCAGTATTTT CASHTAGNRDTQYF
16 TRBD2 TRBJ2-1 - TRBV4-3 TGCGCCAGCAGCCGACTAGCGGGAGAACGGTCCAATGAGCAGTTCTTC CASSRLAGERSNEQFF
13 - TRBJ2-5 - TRBV9 TGTGCCAGCAGCGTAGCAGGATGGGAGACCCAGTACTTC CASSVAGWETQYF
13 - TRBJ2-3 few TRBV19 TGTGCCAGTAGAATTGGAGGCACAGATACGCAGTATTTT CASRIGGTDTQYF
14 - TRBJ1-1 - TRBV10-3 TGTGCCATCACCCCTGGGGCCGAGGGAACTGAAGCTTTCTTT CAITPGAEGTEAFF
12 - TRBJ1-5 - TRBV7-8 TGTGCCAGCAGCTTAGTTTCTCAGCCCCAGCATTTT CASSLVSQPQHF
14 TRBD1 TRBJ2-3 - TRBV5-4 TGTGCCAGCAGCTTGGGACAGGGGCTAGATACGCAGTATTTT CASSLGQGLDTQYF
14 TRBD1 TRBJ1-1 - TRBV25-1 TGTGCCAGCAGGGACCGGACAGGGGTCCCTGAAGCTTTCTTT CASRDRTGVPEAFF
12 - TRBJ2-1 - TRBV10-3 TGTGCCATCAGTGAGTATAACAGGGAGCAGTTCTTC CAISEYNREQFF
15 TRBD2 TRBJ2-1 - TRBV10-3 TGTGCCATCAGAGGCGGCGGGGGGGCCGTCAATGAGCAGTTCTTC CAIRGGGGAVNEQFF
13 - TRBJ2-3 - TRBV29-1 TGCAGCGCCAGCCCAGGCGGCACAGATACGCAGTATTTT CSASPGGTDTQYF
15 - TRBJ2-3 few TRBV27 TGTGCCAGCAGTTGGAGGAGGGGGGGCACAGATACGCAGTATTTT CASSWRRGGTDTQYF
14 - TRBJ1-2 many TRBV15 TGTGCCACCAGTAGGAACGCAGGGAGCTATGGCTACACCTTC CATSRNAGSYGYTF
15 TRBD2 TRBJ2-3 - TRBV18 TGTGCCAGCTCCCGACTAGCGGGGAGCACAGATACGCAGTATTTT CASSRLAGSTDTQYF
14 - TRBJ1-1 - TRBV6-5 TGTGCCAGCAGTACTACCGGGACACACCGTGAAGCTTTCTTT CASSTTGTHREAFF
13 - TRBJ2-5 - TRBV2 TGTGCCAGCAGACCCACAGGGGAGGGGACCCAGTACTTC CASRPTGEGTQYF
17 TRBD2 TRBJ2-1 once TRBV11-2 TGTGCCAGCAGCAAGACTAGCGGGAGTGTGGAGTACAATGAGCAGTTCTTC CASSKTSGSVEYNEQFF
13 - TRBJ2-1 - TRBV12-5 TGTGCTAGTGGTTCCCCCGGGGCCCCCGAGCAGTTCTTC CASGSPGAPEQFF
12 TRBD1 TRBJ2-1 few TRBV10-3 TGTGCCACGGGACAGGAGTACAATGAGCAGTTCTTC CATGQEYNEQFF
14 - TRBJ1-6 few TRBV14 TGTGCCAGCAGCTTACAGGGTGGTAATTCACCCCTCCACTTT CASSLQGGNSPLHF
16 TRBD1 TRBJ2-1 - TRBV5-4 TGTGCCAGCAGCTTCCGGACAGGGGGCTTCTGGAATGAGCAGTTCTTC CASSFRTGGFWNEQFF